This T cell receptor (beta chain) was retrieved from a study of cytomegalovirus exposure and HLA in healthy donors. TCRdb's table, derived via immunoSEQ multiplex PCR, lists solely in-frame clones and lacks some. The table has tens of thousands of clones, less than 90% seen once. The CDR3 is 15 amino acids. Germline V gene lookup returns CDR1 SGHVS and CDR2 FQNEAQ. With 2 bases removed from V and 7 bases from J, the gap between germline ends came to 12 bases. The study's findings and limits: Reported results showed that the classifier diagnosed cytomegalovirus status with high specificity and sensitivity.

Concerning this clone: Antigen: not known.

The TCR comes from a woman between 18 and 30 years old in good health and CMV-seropositive. The chain recombines TRBV7-8 with TRBJ1-6; tentatively, D is TRBD1 (6 bases). Sequencing used PBMCs. The CDR3 is CASSLSGTSNSPLHF. CDR3 nucleotides: TGTGCCAGCAGCTTAAGCGGGACATCAAATTCACCCCTCCACTTT.